What follows describes a single T cell receptor beta chain. The antigen is not known. CDR3 length: 17 amino acids. Trimming removed 5 bases at V and 0 bases at J, with 14 bases between. Looked up from germline, CDR1 is SGHVS and CDR2 is FQNEAQ. Separate from the roughly 730-subject first cohort, the approximately 120-subject validation cohort was the one that the donors belonged to. This table comes from immunoSEQ multiplex PCR, and its TCRdb copy is limited to in-frame clones, with some not included. The sample contains around 300,000 clones, 65% to 90% of which appear only once. The record originates from a study of cytomegalovirus exposure and HLA in healthy donors. Study-wide points: The study flagged roughly 150 TCR beta chains as cytomegalovirus-associated. Reports credit the classifier with highly specific, highly sensitive diagnosis of cytomegalovirus status. The dataset shows that most TCR sequences were rare, while some public TCRs occurred in many donors.

This rearrangement joins TRBV7-8 to TRBJ1-6; D gene uncertain. This sequence originates from a young woman in good health and CMV-seronegative. The specimen sequenced was PBMCs. CDR3 region: CASSQDPRSSYNSPLHF. DNA of the CDR3: TGTGCCAGCAGCCAAGACCCAAGGAGCTCCTATAATTCACCCCTCCACTTT.